Below, 22 T cell receptor beta chains from the same sample are listed, as sequenced in a study of patients and donors after allogeneic stem cell transplantation. TCRdb ran MiXCR on the RT-PCR reads and lists one entry per CDR3 protein. Among about a million distinct CDR3 sequences listed, about a sixth were seen once. The sample taken for sequencing was blood, either unsorted or a sorted T cell fraction (not recorded which). The source of these receptors is a human donor who was either an allogeneic HSCT recipient or a stem cell or donor lymphocyte infusion donor (not recorded which). It is not recorded whose cells these are; they may come from a transplant donor.

This clonotype was counted many times. The chain is built from TRBV4-1 and TRBJ2-1; maybe TRBD2 (5 bases). The CDR3 consists of 13 residues. The ends were cut back, 1 base at V and 9 bases at J, with 10 bases in the middle. CDR1 MGHRA and CDR2 YSYEKL come from the germline V gene. In nucleotides, the CDR3 is TGCGCCAGCAGCCAAGTGGGAGCTCGTGAGCAGTTCTTC. It translates to CASSQVGAREQFF.

The gene calls are TRBV3-1 and TRBJ2-7; 9 bases are a match to TRBD2. Germline-derived CDR1 and CDR2 are LGHDT and YNNKEL (reference sequence). V trimming: 0 bases; J trimming: 6 bases; junction bases outside the gene matches: 6. The CDR3 loop spans 15 amino acids. The CDR3 DNA is TGTGCCAGCAGCCAAGAGGGGACTAGCCCGGCCGAGCAGTACTTC. As protein: CASSQEGTSPAEQYF.

V gene TRBV6-2 or TRBV6-3 combines with J gene TRBJ2-2; TRBD2 is a possible D gene (6 bases). Trimming took 11 bases from V and 4 from J, leaving 11 bases between them. Germline CDR1 MNHEY, CDR2 SVGEGT. CDR3 size: 12 residues. The CDR3 nucleotides read TGTGCCGTTGGGGAGGCCACCGGGGAGCTGTTTTTT. Its protein is CAVGEATGELFF.

This clonotype turned up a few times. The chain links TRBV30 to TRBJ2-1, with TRBD1 matching over 9 bases. CDR1 is GTSNPN and CDR2 is SVGIG in the germline V gene (reference sequence). V was pared by 2 bases and J by 8 bases, with 7 bases of the junction left unmatched. The length of the CDR3 is 14 residues. The CDR3 DNA follows: TGTGCCTGGAGTCTAGGACAGGGGTTCGATGAGCAGTTCTTC. Translating it yields CAWSLGQGFDEQFF.

In its sample, this clonotype was seen a few times. This chain uses TRBV20-1 with TRBJ1-5; D is unclear. The CDR3 spans 17 residues. The V end lost 4 bases, the J end lost 3 bases, and 22 bases lay between the germline ends. Germline CDR1 DFQATT, CDR2 SNEGSKA (reference sequence). CDR3 in amino acids: CSATLHHTSTDNQPQHF. The CDR3 nucleotides read TGCAGTGCTACCCTCCACCACACCTCGACGGACAATCAGCCCCAGCATTTT.

J is TRBJ1-2 and V is TRBV12-3 or TRBV12-4, with D tentatively TRBD1 (5 bases). The CDR3 totals 15 residues. Trimming left V 0 bases short and J 6 bases short, with 14 bases between. The CDR3: CASSLAKGLRNGYTF. The CDR3 DNA reads as TGTGCCAGCAGTTTAGCGAAGGGACTGAGAAATGGCTACACCTTC.

This clonotype has a handful of counts. This chain connects TRBV5-5 to TRBJ2-7; D unresolved. The CDR3 is 15 residues long. Deletions cut 0 bases from V and 2 bases from J, with 12 bases between. The germline V gene has CDR1 SGHKS and CDR2 YYEKEE (reference sequence). CDR3 amino acids: CASSLAVSLPYEQYF. The CDR3 region has the DNA TGTGCCAGCAGCTTGGCCGTCAGCCTTCCCTACGAGCAGTACTTC.

This clonotype was picked up a small number of times. This chain connects TRBV5-1 to TRBJ2-1; TRBD2 matches 8 bases. CDR1 and CDR2 (germline): SGHRS, YFSETQ. Trimming cost V 3 bases and J 4 bases; bases outside gene matches: 18. The CDR3 loop spans 19 amino acids. The CDR3 sequence: CASSSPQLAVSTNYNEQFF. The CDR3 nucleotides are TGCGCCAGCAGCTCCCCGCAACTAGCGGTGTCCACTAATTACAATGAGCAGTTCTTC. The full variable domain, with the rest looked up from reference TRBV5-1 and TRBJ2-1, is KAGVTQTPRYLIKTRGQQVTLSCSPISGHRSVSWYQQTPGQGLQFLFEYFSETQRNKGNFPGRFSGRQFSNSRSEMNVSTLELGDSALYLCASSSPQLAVSTNYNEQFFGPGTRLTVL.

The chain carries TRBV3-1 and TRBJ2-7; no clear D. The V gene lost 1 base and the J gene lost 3 bases, with 7 bases spanning the gap. Germline CDR1 and CDR2: LGHDT and YNNKEL (reference sequence). This CDR3 spans 13 amino acids. The chain's CDR3 is CASSQVSRYEQYF. The CDR3 DNA reads as TGTGCCAGCAGCCAAGTCTCCCGCTACGAGCAGTACTTC.

The chain is built from TRBV15 and TRBJ2-3; no clear D. This CDR3 spans 14 amino acids. Trimming shortened V by 1 base and J by 8 bases, and 13 bases separated the two germline ends. CDR1 is LNHNV, CDR2 YYDKDF, per germline (reference sequence). The CDR3 DNA sequence: TGTGCCACCAGCAGAGTCGAGAATGGTGCTACGCAGTATTTT. This sequence encodes CATSRVENGATQYF.

This chain uses TRBV12-3 or TRBV12-4 with TRBJ2-3; 10 nucleotides align to TRBD2. Trimming cost V 3 bases and J 11 bases; bases outside gene matches: 8. CDR3 length: 14 residues. DNA of the CDR3: TGTGCCAGCAGTTTGAGCCTAGCGGGAGAGATGCAGTATTTT. Encoded protein: CASSLSLAGEMQYF.

The table lists this clonotype with many counts. The chain uses TRBV12-3 or TRBV12-4 and TRBJ2-3; D might be TRBD1 or TRBD2, each matching 5 bases. The CDR3 loop spans 14 amino acids. The V gene lost 3 bases and the J gene lost 6 bases, with 13 bases spanning the gap. The DNA of the CDR3 is TGTGCCAGCAGTTTCCTTGCCTGGGGGGATACGCAGTATTTT. Protein: CASSFLAWGDTQYF.

This clonotype was counted a few times. The chain employs TRBV27 and TRBJ2-3, with D possibly being TRBD2 (7 bases). Per germline, CDR1 MNHEY and CDR2 SMNVEV (reference sequence). The CDR3 runs 15 residues. V was cut by 0 bases and J by 5 bases, with 12 bases left in between. The CDR3 here is CASSLSGGPGDTQYF. CDR3 DNA sequence: TGTGCCAGCAGTTTATCGGGGGGGCCCGGAGATACGCAGTATTTT.

This clonotype showed up just a few times. J is TRBJ2-7 and V is TRBV14, with D perhaps TRBD1 (6 bases). The V gene's germline CDR1 is SGHDN and CDR2 FVKESK. This CDR3 spans 15 amino acids. Trimming removed 2 bases at V and 9 bases at J, with 20 bases between. CDR3 loop: CASSQLGAGDQGQYF. The CDR3 DNA sequence: TGTGCCAGCAGCCAACTGGGGGCAGGGGATCAAGGGCAGTACTTC.

This clonotype was detected only a few times. This chain connects TRBV29-1 to TRBJ2-7; 10 bases map to TRBD2. This CDR3 has 12 amino acids. Trimming at V came to 6 bases and at J to 2 bases, leaving 1 base not matched to a gene. The germline V gene encodes CDR1 SQVTM and CDR2 ANQGSEA. The CDR3 nucleotides read TGCAGCGTAGGGACTAGCGCCTACGAGCAGTACTTC. Translation: CSVGTSAYEQYF.

The rearrangement joins TRBV12-3 or TRBV12-4 to TRBJ1-1; unclear D gene. Trimming took 5 bases from V and 2 from J, leaving 9 bases between them. The CDR3 is made up of 13 amino acids. The CDR3: CASSKIANTEAFF. CDR3 DNA: TGTGCCAGCAGTAAGATCGCTAACACTGAAGCTTTCTTT.

The chain joins TRBV5-4 to TRBJ2-5; possible D gene TRBD2, 6 bases. Trimming took off 0 bases at V and 4 bases at J, with 10 bases between the two ends. This CDR3 comprises 14 residues. Germline V gene lookup returns CDR1 SGHNT and CDR2 YYREEE (reference sequence). The CDR3: CASSLGTLAETQYF. CDR3 nucleotide sequence: TGTGCCAGCAGCTTGGGTACACTAGCAGAGACCCAGTACTTC.

V gene TRBV3-1 combines with J gene TRBJ2-7, with 7 bases identical to TRBD1. V lost 4 bases to trimming and J lost 1 base; unmatched junction nucleotides: 10. The germline gives CDR1 LGHDT, CDR2 YNNKEL (reference sequence). CDR3 size: 16 residues. The CDR3 coding sequence is TGTGCCAGCAGCCGACTAACAGGGGCCGGGTCCTACGAGCAGTACTTC. Its protein product is CASSRLTGAGSYEQYF.

In nucleotides, the CDR3 is TGTGCCGCAGGACTCTCGGGTAGCTACGAGCAGTACTTC. As protein: CAAGLSGSYEQYF. This chain uses TRBV27 with TRBJ2-7, with D possibly being TRBD2 (5 bases). V shed 11 bases and J shed 3 bases, with 17 bases lying between them. The germline V gene encodes CDR1 MNHEY and CDR2 SMNVEV (reference sequence). There are 13 residues in the CDR3.

The CDR3 DNA sequence: TGTGCCAGCAGCTTAGCCCCCCAGGGCCCGGGAAACACCATATATTTT. Its translation is CASSLAPQGPGNTIYF. This chain connects TRBV7-2 to TRBJ1-3; D is possibly TRBD1 (5 bases). The V end was cut by 0 bases, the J end by 4 bases, with 13 bases between. The germline gives CDR1 SGHTA, CDR2 FQGNSA. CDR3 length: 16 residues. The full variable domain, its missing parts supplied by reference TRBV7-2 and TRBJ1-3, is GAGVSQSPSNKVTEKGKDVELRCDPISGHTALYWYRQSLGQGLEFLIYFQGNSAPDKSGLPSDRFSAERTGGSVSTLTIQRTQQEDSAVYLCASSLAPQGPGNTIYFGEGSWLTVV.

This clonotype has more than one count but fewer than ten. The CDR3 is CASKSASGFPGELFF. The CDR3 DNA reads as TGTGCCAGCAAGTCAGCTAGCGGTTTTCCCGGGGAGCTGTTTTTT. This chain connects TRBV27 to TRBJ2-2; TRBD2 matches 7 bases. Germline V CDR1 and CDR2: MNHEY, SMNVEV (reference sequence). Losses at the gene ends were 7 bases for V and 6 bases for J; bases not matched to a gene: 11. The CDR3 sequence is 15 residues long.

The gene calls are TRBV6-5 and TRBJ2-1; D is unresolved. In germline, CDR1 is MNHEY, CDR2 SVGAGI. The CDR3 has 12 amino acids. Trimming shortened V by 7 bases and J by 10 bases, and 14 bases separated the two germline ends. The CDR3 region is CASNSVDGEQFF. The CDR3 DNA reads TGTGCCAGCAATTCCGTGGACGGCGAGCAGTTCTTC.